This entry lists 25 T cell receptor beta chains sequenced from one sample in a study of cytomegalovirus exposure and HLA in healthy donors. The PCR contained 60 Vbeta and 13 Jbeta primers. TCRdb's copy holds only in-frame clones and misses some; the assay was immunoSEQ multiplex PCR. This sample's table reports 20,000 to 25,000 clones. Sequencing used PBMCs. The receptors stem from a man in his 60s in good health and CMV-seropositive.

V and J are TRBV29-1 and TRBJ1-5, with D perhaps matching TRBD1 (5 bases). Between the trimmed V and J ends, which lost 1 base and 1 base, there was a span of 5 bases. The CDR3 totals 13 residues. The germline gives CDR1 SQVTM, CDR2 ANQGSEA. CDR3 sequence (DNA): TGCAGCGTTGAAGCAGGGAGCAATCAGCCCCAGCATTTT. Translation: CSVEAGSNQPQHF.

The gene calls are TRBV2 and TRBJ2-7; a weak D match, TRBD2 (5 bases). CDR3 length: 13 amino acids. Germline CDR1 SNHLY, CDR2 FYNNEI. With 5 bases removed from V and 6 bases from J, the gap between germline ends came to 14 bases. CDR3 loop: CASSLQLESEQYF. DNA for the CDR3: TGTGCCAGCAGTTTGCAACTAGAATCCGAGCAGTACTTC.

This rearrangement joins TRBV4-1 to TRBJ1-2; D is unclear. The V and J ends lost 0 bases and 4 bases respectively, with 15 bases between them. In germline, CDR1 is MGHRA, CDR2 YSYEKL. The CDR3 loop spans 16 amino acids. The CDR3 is CASSQETPPRGYGYTF. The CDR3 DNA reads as TGCGCCAGCAGCCAAGAGACACCCCCCCGGGGCTATGGCTACACCTTC.

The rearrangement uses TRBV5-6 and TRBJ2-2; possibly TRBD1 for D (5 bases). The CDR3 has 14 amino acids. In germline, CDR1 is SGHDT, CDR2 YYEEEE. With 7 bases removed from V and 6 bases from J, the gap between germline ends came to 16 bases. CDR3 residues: CASGALGAAGELFF. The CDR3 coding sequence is TGTGCCAGCGGGGCCCTAGGAGCCGCCGGGGAGCTGTTTTTT.

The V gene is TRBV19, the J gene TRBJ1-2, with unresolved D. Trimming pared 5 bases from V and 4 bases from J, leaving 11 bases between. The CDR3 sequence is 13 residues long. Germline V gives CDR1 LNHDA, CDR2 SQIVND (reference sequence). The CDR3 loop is CASSRTVLYGYTF. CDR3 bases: TGTGCCAGTAGTCGCACAGTCCTCTATGGCTACACCTTC.

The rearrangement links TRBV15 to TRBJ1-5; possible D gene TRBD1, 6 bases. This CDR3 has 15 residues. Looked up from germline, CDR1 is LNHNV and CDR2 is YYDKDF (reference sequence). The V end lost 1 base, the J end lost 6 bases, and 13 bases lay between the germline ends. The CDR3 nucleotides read TGTGCCACCAGCAGAGTGGGGGCTTCACGTCAGCCCCAGCATTTT. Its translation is CATSRVGASRQPQHF.

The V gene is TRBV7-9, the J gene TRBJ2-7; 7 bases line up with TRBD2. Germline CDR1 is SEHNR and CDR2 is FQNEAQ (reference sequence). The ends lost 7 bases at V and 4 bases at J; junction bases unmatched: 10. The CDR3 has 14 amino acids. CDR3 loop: CASTSVSGAYEQYF. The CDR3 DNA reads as TGTGCCAGCACCTCGGTAAGCGGGGCGTACGAGCAGTACTTC.

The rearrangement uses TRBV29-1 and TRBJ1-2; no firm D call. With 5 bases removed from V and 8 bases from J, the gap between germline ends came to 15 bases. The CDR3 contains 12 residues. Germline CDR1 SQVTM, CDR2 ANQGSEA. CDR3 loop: CSVRDPEVGYTF. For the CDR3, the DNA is TGCAGCGTTCGAGACCCCGAGGTAGGCTACACCTTC. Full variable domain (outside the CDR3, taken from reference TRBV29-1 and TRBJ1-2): SAVISQKPSRDICQRGTSLTIQCQVDSQVTMMFWYRQQPGQSLTLIATANQGSEATYESGFVIDKFPISRPNLTFSTLTVSNMSPEDSSIYLCSVRDPEVGYTFGSGTRLTVV.

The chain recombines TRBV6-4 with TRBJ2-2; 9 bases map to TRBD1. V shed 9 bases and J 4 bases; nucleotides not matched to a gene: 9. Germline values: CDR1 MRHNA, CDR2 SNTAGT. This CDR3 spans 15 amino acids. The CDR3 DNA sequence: TGTGCCAGTGAAGAGGGGACAGGGCTCACCGGGGAGCTGTTTTTT. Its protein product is CASEEGTGLTGELFF.

CDR3 in amino acids: CSVTAGGTDTQYF. CDR3 DNA sequence: TGCAGCGTGACGGCAGGGGGTACAGATACGCAGTATTTT. V gene TRBV29-1 combines with J gene TRBJ2-3; 7 nucleotides match TRBD1. The CDR3 totals 13 residues. Germline V CDR1 and CDR2: SQVTM, ANQGSEA. V was pared by 6 bases and J by 3 bases, with 6 bases of the junction left unmatched.

This chain's CDR3 is CASSWGTGLAFF. Here the CDR3 DNA reads TGTGCCAGCAGCTGGGGGACTGGGTTAGCTTTCTTT. This chain connects TRBV11-2 to TRBJ1-1, with D possibly being TRBD1 (5 bases). Trimming left V 4 bases short and J 10 bases short, with 13 bases between. CDR3 length: 12 residues. Germline loops: CDR1 SGHAT, CDR2 FQNNGV. The whole variable domain, remainder taken from reference TRBV11-2 and TRBJ1-1, is EAGVAQSPRYKIIEKRQSVAFWCNPISGHATLYWYQQILGQGPKLLIQFQNNGVVDDSQLPKDRFSAERLKGVDSTLKIQPAKLEDSAVYLCASSWGTGLAFFGQGTRLTVV.

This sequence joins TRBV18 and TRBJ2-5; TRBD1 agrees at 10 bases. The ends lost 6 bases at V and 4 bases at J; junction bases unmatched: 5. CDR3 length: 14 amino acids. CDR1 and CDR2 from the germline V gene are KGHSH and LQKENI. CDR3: CASSPGDRGETQYF. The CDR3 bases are TGTGCCAGCTCCCCTGGGGACAGGGGAGAGACCCAGTACTTC. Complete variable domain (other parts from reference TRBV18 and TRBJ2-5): NAGVMQNPRHLVRRRGQEARLRCSPMKGHSHVYWYRQLPEEGLKFMVYLQKENIIDESGMPKERFSAEFPKEGPSILRIQQVVRGDSAAYFCASSPGDRGETQYFGPGTRLLVL.

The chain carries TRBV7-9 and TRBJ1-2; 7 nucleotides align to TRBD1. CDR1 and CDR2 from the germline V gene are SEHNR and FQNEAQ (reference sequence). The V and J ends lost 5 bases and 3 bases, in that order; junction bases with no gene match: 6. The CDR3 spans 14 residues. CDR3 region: CASSRPDRYYGYTF. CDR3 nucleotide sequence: TGTGCCAGCAGCCGACCGGACAGGTACTATGGCTACACCTTC.

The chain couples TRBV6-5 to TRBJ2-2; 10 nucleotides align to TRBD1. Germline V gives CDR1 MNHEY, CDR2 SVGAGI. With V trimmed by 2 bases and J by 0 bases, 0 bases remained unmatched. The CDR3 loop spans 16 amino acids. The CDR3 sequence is CASSYGQGANTGELFF. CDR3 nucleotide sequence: TGTGCCAGCAGTTACGGACAGGGGGCGAACACCGGGGAGCTGTTTTTT.

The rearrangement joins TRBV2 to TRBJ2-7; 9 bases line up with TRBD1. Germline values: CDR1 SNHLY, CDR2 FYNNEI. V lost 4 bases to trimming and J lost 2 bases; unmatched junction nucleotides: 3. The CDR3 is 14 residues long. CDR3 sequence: CASSVGQGAYEQYF. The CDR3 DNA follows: TGTGCCAGCAGTGTGGGACAGGGTGCCTACGAGCAGTACTTC.

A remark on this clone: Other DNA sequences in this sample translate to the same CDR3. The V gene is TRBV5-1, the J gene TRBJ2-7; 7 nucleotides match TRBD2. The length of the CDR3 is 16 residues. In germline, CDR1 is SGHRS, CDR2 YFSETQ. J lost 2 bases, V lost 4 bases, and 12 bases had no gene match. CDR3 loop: CASSVVRGGSAYEQYF. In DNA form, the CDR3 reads TGCGCCAGCAGCGTGGTTCGGGGAGGGAGTGCCTACGAGCAGTACTTC. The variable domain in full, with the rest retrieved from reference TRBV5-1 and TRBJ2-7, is KAGVTQTPRYLIKTRGQQVTLSCSPISGHRSVSWYQQTPGQGLQFLFEYFSETQRNKGNFPGRFSGRQFSNSRSEMNVSTLELGDSALYLCASSVVRGGSAYEQYFGPGTRLTVT.

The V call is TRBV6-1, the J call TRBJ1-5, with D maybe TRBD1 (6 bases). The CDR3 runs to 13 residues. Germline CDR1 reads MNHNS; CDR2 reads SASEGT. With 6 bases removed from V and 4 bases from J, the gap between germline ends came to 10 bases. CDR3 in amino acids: CASRTTGNQPQHF. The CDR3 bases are TGTGCCAGCAGAACGACAGGAAATCAGCCCCAGCATTTT.

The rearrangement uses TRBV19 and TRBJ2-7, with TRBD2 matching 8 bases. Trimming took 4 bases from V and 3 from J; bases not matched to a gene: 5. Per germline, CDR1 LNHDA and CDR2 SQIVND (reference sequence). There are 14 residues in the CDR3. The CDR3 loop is CASSKAGAFYEQYF. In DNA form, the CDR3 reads TGTGCCAGTAGTAAAGCGGGAGCGTTCTACGAGCAGTACTTC. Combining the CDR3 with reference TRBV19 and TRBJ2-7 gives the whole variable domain DGGITQSPKYLFRKEGQNVTLSCEQNLNHDAMYWYRQDPGQGLRLIYYSQIVNDFQKGDIAEGYSVSREKKESFPLTVTSAQKNPTAFYLCASSKAGAFYEQYFGPGTRLTVT.

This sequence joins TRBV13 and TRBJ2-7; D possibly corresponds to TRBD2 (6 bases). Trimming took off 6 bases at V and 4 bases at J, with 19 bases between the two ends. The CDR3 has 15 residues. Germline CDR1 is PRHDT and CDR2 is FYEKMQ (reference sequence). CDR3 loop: CASSQDREGGYEQYF. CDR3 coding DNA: TGTGCCAGCAGTCAAGACCGGGAAGGAGGGTACGAGCAGTACTTC.

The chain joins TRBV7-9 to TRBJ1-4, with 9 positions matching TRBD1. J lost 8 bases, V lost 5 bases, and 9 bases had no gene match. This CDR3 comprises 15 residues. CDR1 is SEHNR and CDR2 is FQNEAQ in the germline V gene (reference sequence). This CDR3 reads CASSLQGAVDEKLFF. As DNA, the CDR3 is TGTGCCAGCAGCCTACAGGGGGCTGTAGACGAAAAACTGTTTTTT. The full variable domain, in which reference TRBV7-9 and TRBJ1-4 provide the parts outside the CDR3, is DTGVSQNPRHKITKRGQNVTFRCDPISEHNRLYWYRQTLGQGPEFLTYFQNEAQLEKSRLLSDRFSAERPKGSFSTLEIQRTEQGDSAMYLCASSLQGAVDEKLFFGSGTQLSVL.

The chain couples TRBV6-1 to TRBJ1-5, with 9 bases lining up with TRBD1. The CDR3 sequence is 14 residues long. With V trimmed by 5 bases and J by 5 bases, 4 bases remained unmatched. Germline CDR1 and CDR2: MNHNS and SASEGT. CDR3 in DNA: TGTGCCAGCAGTAGGGGACAGGGCGATCAGCCCCAGCATTTT. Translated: CASSRGQGDQPQHF.

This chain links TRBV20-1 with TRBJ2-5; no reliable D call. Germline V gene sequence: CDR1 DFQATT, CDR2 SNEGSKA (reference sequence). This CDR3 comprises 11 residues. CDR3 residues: CSAIPPETQYF. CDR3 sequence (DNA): TGCAGCGCGATTCCACCAGAGACCCAGTACTTC.

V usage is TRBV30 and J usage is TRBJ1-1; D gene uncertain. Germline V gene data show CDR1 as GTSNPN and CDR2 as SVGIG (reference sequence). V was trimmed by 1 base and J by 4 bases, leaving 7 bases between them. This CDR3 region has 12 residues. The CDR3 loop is CAWSGYSTEAFF. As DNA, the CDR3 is TGTGCCTGGAGTGGTTACAGCACTGAAGCTTTCTTT.

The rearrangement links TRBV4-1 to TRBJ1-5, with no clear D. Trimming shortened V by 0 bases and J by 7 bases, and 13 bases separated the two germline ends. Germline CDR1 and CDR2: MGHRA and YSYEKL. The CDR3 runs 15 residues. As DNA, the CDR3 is TGCGCCAGCAGCCAAGACGGGCTAAGAGGGCAGCCCCAGCATTTT. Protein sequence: CASSQDGLRGQPQHF.

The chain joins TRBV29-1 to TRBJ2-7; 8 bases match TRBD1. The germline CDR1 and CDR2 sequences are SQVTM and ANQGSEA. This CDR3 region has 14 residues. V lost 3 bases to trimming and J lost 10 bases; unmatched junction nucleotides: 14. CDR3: CSVDVSGQGESQYF. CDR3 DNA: TGCAGCGTTGATGTTTCCGGACAGGGCGAAAGTCAGTACTTC.